Described below is a single TCR beta chain sequence and its context. This record comes from a study of blood T cell repertoires in COVID-19. V dropped 3 bases and J dropped 1; count of bases not matched to a gene: 8. CDR1 and CDR2 (germline): GTSNPN, SVGIG (reference sequence). This CDR3 contains 15 residues. Only in-frame clones appear in the TCRdb table, and some are missing; sequencing was by immunoSEQ multiplex PCR. The profile shows 110,000 to 150,000 clones, roughly 85% of them singletons. Sequencing was done on a sample of peripheral blood. This TCR was recovered from a man aged 45 to 65 with acute or convalescent COVID-19. The chain carries TRBV30 and TRBJ2-7; 8 positions match TRBD2. For the CDR3, the DNA is TGTGCCTGGAGACCCCCGGGGGGGCCTTCCTACGAGCAGTACTTC. Its protein is CAWRPPGGPSYEQYF.